This T cell receptor (beta chain) was identified in a study of T cell responses to AZD1222 COVID-19 vaccine. Study outcomes and limitations: Two doses of AZD1222 preceded a rise in Spike-specific TCR breadth and depth. Spike-wide vaccine-associated CD4 TCRs dominated at 160-218 and 743-854. A mostly white British donor set with more females was recruited, and clonal diversity was possibly underestimated. No repertoire was sampled before or during the peak T cell response, only after it.

On this clone itself: Its antigen is unidentified.

Germline CDR1 and CDR2: MGHRA and YSYEKL. V lost 6 bases to trimming and J lost 5 bases; unmatched junction nucleotides: 9. The CDR3 consists of 14 residues. This table comes from immunoSEQ multiplex PCR, and its TCRdb copy is limited to in-frame clones, with some not included. Among approximately 130,000 clones listed, approximately 93% were seen once. The V call is TRBV4-1, the J call TRBJ1-1, with 7 bases fitting TRBD1. The sample in question was peripheral blood, obtained on day 0 of AZD1222 vaccination. This TCR was recovered from an adult in good health. CDR3 region: CASRTQGPRTEAFF. For the CDR3, the DNA is TGCGCCAGCAGAACACAGGGGCCGAGAACTGAAGCTTTCTTT.